This entry describes one T cell receptor (beta chain). Antigen specificity is unknown. The sample comes from a study of CD8+CD57+ T cells in acquired aplastic anemia. About the study: The DNA of sorted CD4+ and CD8+ cells averaged around 3 ug.

Patients picked for sequencing had shown CD8+CD57+ cell expansion detected by flow cytometry. As a group, the patients uniformly had severe acquired aplastic anemia. Genomic DNA templated the TCR beta VDJ and CDR3 profiling. One entry per CDR3 protein, called by TCRdb with MiXCR from the reads. The sample holds roughly 260,000 distinct CDR3 sequences, 47% seen once. Study observations and caveats: Comparison of patients with controls identified approximately 28 shared CD8+ CDR3 sequences.

Looked up from germline, CDR1 is SGHRS and CDR2 is YFSETQ. There are 16 residues in the CDR3. The ends lost 0 bases at V and 4 bases at J; junction bases unmatched: 10. This TCR was sampled from a human donor with aplastic anemia. The chain is built from TRBV5-1 and TRBJ2-7, with 7 bases matching TRBD1. Sequencing was carried out using sorted CD4+, CD8+, or CD8+CD57+ T cells (not recorded which) from PBMCs. The DNA of the CDR3 is TGCGCCAGCAGCTTGGCCTGGGGACAGTGGGAGTACGAGCAGTACTTC. This encodes CASSLAWGQWEYEQYF.